This passage covers 16 T cell receptor beta chains from one sample sequenced in a study of blood T cell repertoires in COVID-19 (dated by TCRdb to 2020 to 2022). The library was produced with the immunoSEQ multiplex PCR assay. Not all clones reach the TCRdb copy of this immuneACCESS table, which keeps in-frame sequences only. Checked studies attribute under half of the gap to unresolved V genes and leave the rest unexplained. In all, the sample holds 400,000 to 450,000 clones, and 80% to 90% of those were seen once. 0.9% to 1.2% of the sample rests with the top ten. Specimen: PBMCs or T cells enriched from blood (not recorded which). Every receptor here comes from a man aged 25-40 years who had recovered from COVID-19.

The chain carries TRBV28 and TRBJ2-7; 13 bases fit TRBD2. The germline CDR1 and CDR2 sequences are MDHEN and SYDVKM. Trimming removed 6 bases from V and 2 bases from J; junction bases left unmatched: 10. The CDR3 totals 17 residues. The CDR3 loop is CASSTPGLAGDTYEQYF. The CDR3 nucleotides are TGTGCCAGCAGCACCCCCGGACTAGCGGGAGACACCTACGAGCAGTACTTC.

The chain is built from TRBV24-1 and TRBJ2-3; TRBD1 might be the D (6 bases). Trimming took off 2 bases at V and 8 bases at J, with 13 bases between the two ends. Germline CDR1 and CDR2: KGHDR and SFDVKD. The CDR3 runs to 14 residues. CDR3 in DNA: TGTGCCACCAGTGATTGGCAGGGGATGAGTACGCAGTATTTT. The encoded protein is CATSDWQGMSTQYF.

This sequence joins TRBV15 and TRBJ1-5; D not certain. This CDR3 contains 13 residues. V lost 3 bases and J 4 bases, leaving 7 bases between the germline ends. Germline V gene data show CDR1 as LNHNV and CDR2 as YYDKDF (reference sequence). The CDR3 region is CATSRRGNQPQHF. In nucleotides, the CDR3 is TGTGCCACCAGCAGGAGAGGGAATCAGCCCCAGCATTTT.

The chain has TRBV6-5 and TRBJ2-3, with 12 bases lining up with TRBD2. Trimming took 4 bases from V and 3 from J; bases not matched to a gene: 5. This CDR3 spans 16 amino acids. Germline CDR1 MNHEY, CDR2 SVGAGI. The DNA of the CDR3 is TGTGCCAGCAGTTCCCGGGGGACTAGCGGGACAGATACGCAGTATTTT. Residues: CASSSRGTSGTDTQYF.

This clone was seen only a few times. The chain is built from TRBV9 and TRBJ1-3; perhaps TRBD1 as D (6 bases). The V end was cut by 2 bases, the J end by 0 bases, with 12 bases between. There are 16 residues in the CDR3. Germline V gives CDR1 SGDLS, CDR2 YYNGEE. CDR3 residues: CASSVNAGDSGNTIYF. Here the CDR3 DNA reads TGTGCCAGCAGCGTTAATGCAGGGGACTCTGGAAACACCATATATTTT.

The genes are TRBV19 and TRBJ1-1, with TRBD1 as a possible D gene (5 bases). V was cut by 4 bases and J by 1 base, with 13 bases left in between. Germline CDR1 is LNHDA and CDR2 is SQIVND (reference sequence). The CDR3 extends over 15 amino acids. The CDR3 DNA reads as TGTGCCAGTAGTAAATACGGAGGGGCGAACACTGAAGCTTTCTTT. This sequence encodes CASSKYGGANTEAFF.

The chain joins TRBV19 to TRBJ1-2, with 9 nucleotides matching TRBD1. The CDR3 contains 15 residues. Germline V CDR1 and CDR2: LNHDA, SQIVND (reference sequence). V shed 6 bases, J shed 8 bases, and the junction held 13 bases outside the gene matches. DNA of the CDR3: TGTGCCAGTAGCCCCGGGGACAGGGATCAAGAGGGCTACACCTTC. It yields the protein CASSPGDRDQEGYTF.

CDR3: CAWSVGSWEVTNEKLFF. CDR3 nucleotides: TGTGCCTGGAGTGTAGGTTCTTGGGAGGTCACTAATGAAAAACTGTTTTTT. The chain uses TRBV30 and TRBJ1-4; the D is unclear. The ends were cut back, 0 bases at V and 2 bases at J, with 16 bases in the middle. Germline values: CDR1 GTSNPN, CDR2 SVGIG (reference sequence). The CDR3 covers 17 residues.

The rearrangement joins TRBV9 to TRBJ1-1; 8 bases fit TRBD1. Germline values: CDR1 SGDLS, CDR2 YYNGEE. J was trimmed by 3 bases and V by 4 bases; bases with no gene match: 5. The CDR3 runs 14 residues. The CDR3 DNA reads as TGTGCCAGCAGCCCGACAGGGGATCACACTGAAGCTTTCTTT. Encoded protein: CASSPTGDHTEAFF.

The chain joins TRBV5-1 to TRBJ2-5; TRBD1 aligns across 9 bases. Unmatched junction bases numbered 3, after V lost 4 bases and J lost 5 bases. CDR3 length: 13 residues. Looked up from germline, CDR1 is SGHRS and CDR2 is YFSETQ. CDR3 residues: CASSRTGDETQYF. The CDR3 DNA is TGCGCCAGCAGCCGGACAGGGGACGAGACCCAGTACTTC.

The V call is TRBV7-2, the J call TRBJ2-5; TRBD1 might be the D (6 bases). There are 16 residues in the CDR3. Germline CDR1 SGHTA, CDR2 FQGNSA. Trimming left V 2 bases short and J 4 bases short, with 17 bases between. CDR3 nucleotides: TGTGCCAGCAGCTTATTAGGCAGGGGAGTTGGAGAGACCCAGTACTTC. The encoded protein is CASSLLGRGVGETQYF.

This clone was detected only once. The CDR3 reads CATSDLFSESYNEQFF. The CDR3 coding sequence is TGTGCCACCAGTGATCTCTTTAGCGAGTCGTACAATGAGCAGTTCTTC. The rearrangement uses TRBV24-1 and TRBJ2-1; maybe TRBD2 (5 bases). V lost 3 bases and J 4 bases, leaving 15 bases between the germline ends. This CDR3 spans 16 amino acids. Germline lookup yields CDR1 KGHDR and CDR2 SFDVKD.

The chain carries TRBV27 and TRBJ2-7; tentative D call: TRBD2 (6 bases). Germline lookup yields CDR1 MNHEY and CDR2 SMNVEV (reference sequence). Deletions cut 5 bases from V and 2 bases from J, with 16 bases between. There are 15 residues in the CDR3. CDR3 in DNA: TGTGCCAGCAGTCCCCTTAGAGCGGGTGCCTACGAGCAGTACTTC. This translates into CASSPLRAGAYEQYF.

J is TRBJ2-7 and V is TRBV13; the D gene is possibly TRBD1 (6 bases). V was clipped by 4 bases and J by 4 bases, with 14 bases between them. CDR1 is PRHDT, CDR2 FYEKMQ, per germline (reference sequence). The CDR3 totals 14 residues. CDR3 in amino acids: CASSSQGVRYEQYF. CDR3 in DNA: TGTGCCAGCAGCTCACAGGGAGTACGGTACGAGCAGTACTTC. Full variable domain (rest looked up from reference TRBV13 and TRBJ2-7): AAGVIQSPRHLIKEKRETATLKCYPIPRHDTVYWYQQGPGQDPQFLISFYEKMQSDKGSIPDRFSAQQFSDYHSELNMSSLELGDSALYFCASSSQGVRYEQYFGPGTRLTVT.

The genes are TRBV6-5 and TRBJ2-1; TRBD2 matches at 10 bases. The V gene end was trimmed by 7 bases and the J gene end by 9 bases; junction bases not matched to a gene: 9. CDR3 length: 14 amino acids. The germline CDR1 and CDR2 sequences are MNHEY and SVGAGI. The CDR3 DNA reads TGTGCCAGCACAGCAGCGGGAGGGCCGGGTGAGCAGTTCTTC. As protein: CASTAAGGPGEQFF.

This clone came up a few times. The rearrangement joins TRBV5-1 to TRBJ1-1, with 7 bases fitting TRBD1. The CDR3 consists of 14 residues. Germline trimming cut 4 bases from V and 2 bases from J; bases unmatched to any gene: 5. CDR1 and CDR2 from the germline V gene are SGHRS and YFSETQ. CDR3 residues: CASSVRTGNTEAFF. The CDR3 DNA follows: TGCGCCAGCAGCGTGAGGACAGGCAACACTGAAGCTTTCTTT.